This TCR beta chain was recorded in a study of cytomegalovirus exposure and HLA in healthy donors. The PCR ran on 60 Vbeta and 13 Jbeta primers. Sequenced by immunoSEQ multiplex PCR; TCRdb stores in-frame clones only, minus some. The specimen's table records 60,000 to 85,000 clones. V was pared by 10 bases and J by 5 bases, with 15 bases between. The CDR3 loop spans 12 amino acids. Germline CDR1 reads MNHEY; CDR2 reads SMNVEV (reference sequence). The chain joins TRBV27 to TRBJ2-7; D remains ambiguous. The TCR was taken from a man over 45 in good health and CMV-seropositive. Material: PBMCs. CDR3 sequence: CATSSEVHEQYF. The DNA of the CDR3 is TGTGCCACCTCATCTGAGGTCCACGAGCAGTACTTC.